This T cell receptor (beta chain) was observed in a study of blood T cell repertoires in COVID-19. Assay: immunoSEQ multiplex PCR; the TCRdb copy retains only in-frame clones and omits some. The sample has tens of thousands of clones, 80% to 90% seen once. V shed 5 bases and J shed 0 bases, with 10 bases lying between them. Germline values: CDR1 SGHVS, CDR2 FNYEAQ. This CDR3 is 15 amino acids long. The chain has TRBV7-6 and TRBJ1-4; D may be TRBD1 (6 bases). The clonotype originates from a woman aged 60-75 years with acute or convalescent COVID-19. Input material: peripheral blood. CDR3 amino acids: CASSPGATTNEKLFF. CDR3 sequence (DNA): TGTGCCAGCAGCCCAGGGGCAACAACTAATGAAAAACTGTTTTTT.